A single sample is the source of the 21 T cell receptor beta chains below, sequenced in a study of blood T cell repertoires in COVID-19. Produced via immunoSEQ multiplex PCR; TCRdb's table is partial and in-frame only. The repertoire holds 50,000 to 60,000 clones, approximately 85% seen once, with about an eighth in the top ten. The sequenced material came from peripheral blood. These TCRs come from a human donor in a cohort sampled during active COVID-19.

The rearrangement links TRBV5-4 to TRBJ2-3, with 11 nucleotides matching TRBD2. V was pared by 4 bases and J by 0 bases, with 13 bases of the junction left unmatched. The CDR3 runs to 19 residues. In germline, CDR1 is SGHNT, CDR2 YYREEE (reference sequence). In nucleotides, the CDR3 is TGTGCCAGCAGCGGGAAGTGGCTAGCGGGAGGAATTAGCACAGATACGCAGTATTTT. Its translation: CASSGKWLAGGISTDTQYF.

The chain carries TRBV10-3 and TRBJ1-2; TRBD1 is a possible D gene (5 bases). The CDR3 is 15 residues long. Trimming stripped 0 bases from V and 2 bases from J, with 10 bases between. The germline V gene encodes CDR1 ENHRY and CDR2 SYGVKD. The CDR3 nucleotides are TGTGCCATCAGTGAGTCTGGACAATTGAACTATGGCTACACCTTC. It translates to CAISESGQLNYGYTF.

The chain combines TRBV18 with TRBJ1-1, with TRBD1 matching 7 bases. Trimming took 4 bases from V and 3 from J; bases not matched to a gene: 5. Germline CDR1 is KGHSH and CDR2 is LQKENI. The CDR3 sequence is 14 residues long. The CDR3 loop reads CASSREDRDTEAFF. DNA of the CDR3: TGTGCCAGCTCACGGGAAGACAGGGACACTGAAGCTTTCTTT. The whole variable domain, filled in from reference TRBV18 and TRBJ1-1, reads NAGVMQNPRHLVRRRGQEARLRCSPMKGHSHVYWYRQLPEEGLKFMVYLQKENIIDESGMPKERFSAEFPKEGPSILRIQQVVRGDSAAYFCASSREDRDTEAFFGQGTRLTVV.

The chain is built from TRBV11-2 and TRBJ2-1; 14 nucleotides match TRBD2. V was clipped by 5 bases and J by 9 bases; unmatched bases: 6. This CDR3 is built from 15 residues. Germline V gives CDR1 SGHAT, CDR2 FQNNGV. The CDR3 DNA reads TGTGCCAGCAGCAGACCGGGACTAGCGGGAGTTGAGCAGTTCTTC. This translates into CASSRPGLAGVEQFF.

J is TRBJ2-5 and V is TRBV7-2, with 7 bases lining up with TRBD1. The CDR3 is made up of 15 amino acids. Germline assignment: CDR1 SGHTA and CDR2 FQGNSA. V was clipped by 6 bases and J by 9 bases; unmatched bases: 16. The CDR3 DNA reads as TGTGCCAGCAGGGGAAGTAGAGGGGGCGGGTATTCCCAGTACTTC. This encodes CASRGSRGGGYSQYF.

This chain connects TRBV11-2 to TRBJ1-6, with 8 bases matching TRBD1. J gave up 9 bases and V 5 bases, and 6 bases lay outside the gene matches. The CDR3 loop spans 14 amino acids. CDR1 and CDR2 (germline): SGHAT, FQNNGV. CDR3 sequence reads: CASSRDDRGSPLHF. CDR3 bases: TGTGCCAGCAGCCGTGATGACAGGGGTTCACCCCTCCACTTT.

This clone was detected a few times. V is TRBV2 and J is TRBJ1-5; 8 bases map to TRBD1. The germline gives CDR1 SNHLY, CDR2 FYNNEI. The V and J ends lost 6 bases and 1 base, in that order; junction bases with no gene match: 5. The CDR3 extends over 15 amino acids. The CDR3, as DNA: TGTGCCAGCAGGTGGGGACAGGAGAGCAATCAGCCCCAGCATTTT. It encodes CASRWGQESNQPQHF.

V usage is TRBV5-1 and J usage is TRBJ2-1; D might be TRBD2 (5 bases). The germline gives CDR1 SGHRS, CDR2 YFSETQ. V was pared by 4 bases and J by 0 bases, with 14 bases between. CDR3 length equals 16 residues. The CDR3 nucleotides read TGCGCCAGCAGCCGAGAGGGCCTCGCCTCCTACAATGAGCAGTTCTTC. Translation gives CASSREGLASYNEQFF.

V and J are TRBV28 and TRBJ2-7, with D unclear. The CDR3 runs to 14 residues. CDR1 MDHEN and CDR2 SYDVKM come from the germline V gene. V was clipped by 4 bases and J by 5 bases, with 15 bases between them. DNA for the CDR3: TGTGCCAGCAGTTCCGCGTTAAATATCGACGAGCAGTACTTC. Translation gives CASSSALNIDEQYF. Variable domain in full (rest from reference TRBV28 and TRBJ2-7): DVKVTQSSRYLVKRTGEKVFLECVQDMDHENMFWYRQDPGLGLRLIYFSYDVKMKEKGDIPEGYSVSREKKERFSLILESASTNQTSMYLCASSSALNIDEQYFGPGTRLTVT.

The rearrangement uses TRBV28 and TRBJ2-1; 11 bases match TRBD2. J lost 4 bases, V lost 5 bases, and 13 bases had no gene match. CDR1 is MDHEN, CDR2 SYDVKM, per germline. The CDR3 contains 18 residues. The CDR3 protein is CASSRTAGLAGPYNEQFF. CDR3 DNA: TGTGCCAGCAGTCGGACCGCCGGACTAGCGGGTCCATACAATGAGCAGTTCTTC.

The chain uses TRBV11-3 and TRBJ2-2; 12 bases fit TRBD1. CDR3 length equals 17 residues. Germline-derived CDR1 and CDR2 are SGHNT and YENEEA. The V segment lost 5 bases and the J segment 6 bases; nucleotides outside the gene matches: 10. CDR3 DNA: TGTGCCAGCAGCCTCCCGTTGGGACAGGGGGCGTCCGGGGAGCTGTTTTTT. It yields the protein CASSLPLGQGASGELFF. Full variable domain (outside the CDR3, taken from reference TRBV11-3 and TRBJ2-2): EAGVVQSPRYKIIEKKQPVAFWCNPISGHNTLYWYLQNLGQGPELLIRYENEEAVDDSQLPKDRFSAERLKGVDSTLKIQPAELGDSAVYLCASSLPLGQGASGELFFGEGSRLTVL.

The chain carries TRBV10-3 and TRBJ2-1; 11 positions match TRBD2. The trim removed 0 bases at V and 5 bases at J, leaving 6 bases unmatched. Germline V gene lookup returns CDR1 ENHRY and CDR2 SYGVKD. CDR3 length: 17 residues. CDR3 bases: TGTGCCATCAGTGAGTCCTCTAGCGGGAGGTTGGACAATGAGCAGTTCTTC. Translated: CAISESSSGRLDNEQFF.

V and J are TRBV19 and TRBJ1-2, with 9 bases fitting TRBD1. V lost 7 bases, J lost 4 bases, and 7 bases stayed unmatched. This CDR3 is 14 amino acids long. Germline CDR1 is LNHDA and CDR2 is SQIVND (reference sequence). CDR3 nucleotides: TGTGCCAGTACCAGACAGGGGGTCGGCTATGGCTACACCTTC. Residues: CASTRQGVGYGYTF.

This rearrangement joins TRBV2 to TRBJ2-7, with 9 positions matching TRBD1. Trimming took 2 bases from V and 11 from J; bases not matched to a gene: 4. The CDR3 runs 12 residues. In germline, CDR1 is SNHLY, CDR2 FYNNEI. The chain's CDR3 is CASSETGQGEYF. The CDR3 region has the DNA TGTGCCAGCAGTGAAACGGGACAGGGCGAGTACTTC.

V usage is TRBV27 and J usage is TRBJ2-5, with 7 bases fitting TRBD2. The trim removed 5 bases at V and 3 bases at J, leaving 9 bases unmatched. Per germline, CDR1 MNHEY and CDR2 SMNVEV (reference sequence). CDR3 length: 15 amino acids. CDR3 region: CASSVEGLWKETQYF. For the CDR3, the DNA is TGTGCCAGCAGTGTTGAGGGACTATGGAAAGAGACCCAGTACTTC.

The chain joins TRBV25-1 to TRBJ1-4; D uncertain. The germline V and J ends were trimmed by 2 bases and 1 base, with 2 bases remaining between them. Germline V gene sequence: CDR1 MGHDK, CDR2 SYGVNS. The CDR3 extends over 13 amino acids. CDR3 nucleotides: TGTGCCAGCAGTGAACAAACTAATGAAAAACTGTTTTTT. This translates into CASSEQTNEKLFF.

This clone was observed once. V is TRBV19 and J is TRBJ1-4; 7 bases map to TRBD1. From germline, CDR1 is LNHDA and CDR2 SQIVND (reference sequence). The CDR3 contains 13 residues. After removal of 6 bases from V and 6 bases from J, the junction contained 4 bases not matched to a gene. CDR3 coding DNA: TGTGCCAGTAGCCCCGGGACAGATGAAAAACTGTTTTTT. Amino acid sequence: CASSPGTDEKLFF.

This chain joins TRBV7-2 and TRBJ2-2; D might be TRBD2 (5 bases). Germline V gene sequence: CDR1 SGHTA, CDR2 FQGNSA. This CDR3 has 16 amino acids. Trimming shortened V by 2 bases and J by 1 base, and 11 bases separated the two germline ends. The CDR3 loop is CASSLFGEMNTGELFF. CDR3 sequence (DNA): TGTGCCAGCAGCTTATTCGGGGAGATGAACACCGGGGAGCTGTTTTTT.

This rearrangement joins TRBV11-1 to TRBJ2-7, with 7 bases aligning to TRBD1. V lost 6 bases, J lost 2 bases, and 4 bases stayed unmatched. The CDR3 loop spans 13 amino acids. CDR1 is SGHAT, CDR2 FQDESV, per germline (reference sequence). In nucleotides, the CDR3 is TGTGCCAGCAGTTATACAGGGGCCTACGAGCAGTACTTC. Translating gives CASSYTGAYEQYF. Combining the CDR3 with reference TRBV11-1 and TRBJ2-7 gives the whole variable domain EAEVAQSPRYKITEKSQAVAFWCDPISGHATLYWYRQILGQGPELLVQFQDESVVDDSQLPKDRFSAERLKGVDSTLKIQPAELGDSAMYLCASSYTGAYEQYFGPGTRLTVT.

The genes are TRBV29-1 and TRBJ2-3, with D hard to call. Trimming pared 7 bases from V and 5 bases from J, leaving 7 bases between. The CDR3 runs 10 residues. Germline-derived CDR1 and CDR2 are SQVTM and ANQGSEA. CDR3 in amino acids: CSAYLDTQYF. The CDR3 coding sequence is TGCAGCGCCTATTTAGATACGCAGTATTTT.

The chain recombines TRBV9 with TRBJ2-1; 10 nucleotides align to TRBD2. The V segment lost 3 bases and the J segment 2 bases; nucleotides outside the gene matches: 5. CDR1 and CDR2 from the germline V gene are SGDLS and YYNGEE. CDR3 length equals 16 residues. This CDR3 is CASSAYGTSAYNEQFF. The CDR3 nucleotides are TGTGCCAGCAGCGCATACGGGACTAGCGCCTACAATGAGCAGTTCTTC. Filled out from reference TRBV9 and TRBJ2-1, the complete variable domain reads DSGVTQTPKHLITATGQRVTLRCSPRSGDLSVYWYQQSLDQGLQFLIQYYNGEERAKGNILERFSAQQFPDLHSELNLSSLELGDSALYFCASSAYGTSAYNEQFFGPGTRLTVL.